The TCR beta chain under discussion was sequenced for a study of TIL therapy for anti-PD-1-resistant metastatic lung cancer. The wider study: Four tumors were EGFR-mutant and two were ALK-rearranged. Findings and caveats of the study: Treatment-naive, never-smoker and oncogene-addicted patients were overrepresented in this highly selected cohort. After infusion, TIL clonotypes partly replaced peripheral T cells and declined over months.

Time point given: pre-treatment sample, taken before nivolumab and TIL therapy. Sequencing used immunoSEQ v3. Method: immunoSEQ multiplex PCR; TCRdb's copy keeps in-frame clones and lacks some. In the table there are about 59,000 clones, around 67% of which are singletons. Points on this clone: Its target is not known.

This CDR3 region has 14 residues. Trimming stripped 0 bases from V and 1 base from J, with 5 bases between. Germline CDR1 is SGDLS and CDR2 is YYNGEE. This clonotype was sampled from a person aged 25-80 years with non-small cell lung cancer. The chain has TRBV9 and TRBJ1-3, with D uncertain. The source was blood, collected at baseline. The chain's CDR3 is CASSVESSGNTIYF. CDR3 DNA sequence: TGTGCCAGCAGCGTAGAAAGTTCTGGAAACACCATATATTTT.